The 2 T cell receptor beta chains below come from one sample, sequenced in a study of cytomegalovirus exposure and HLA in healthy donors. PCR used 60 Vbeta primers and 13 Jbeta primers. Data came from immunoSEQ multiplex PCR; TCRdb stores just in-frame clones and leaves some out. The profile covers about 270,000 clones, with 65% to 85% appearing a single time and under 3% taken by the ten largest. Sequenced material: PBMCs. These receptors all stem from a female donor in good health and CMV-seronegative.

The chain employs TRBV27 and TRBJ1-3; D gene ambiguous. The CDR3 is 12 amino acids. Germline CDR1 MNHEY, CDR2 SMNVEV (reference sequence). Trimming took 11 bases from V and 0 from J, leaving 8 bases between them. CDR3 loop: CASGFSGNTIYF. The CDR3 region has the DNA TGTGCCTCGGGGTTCTCTGGAAACACCATATATTTT.

The DNA of the CDR3 is TGTGCCAGCAGTCCTCAGGGGGCCGGGGAGCTGTTTTTT. This codes for CASSPQGAGELFF. The chain joins TRBV2 to TRBJ2-2; 7 nucleotides align to TRBD1. This CDR3 contains 13 residues. V shed 5 bases and J 6 bases; nucleotides not matched to a gene: 3. Per the germline V gene, CDR1 is SNHLY and CDR2 is FYNNEI.